Below are 16 T cell receptor beta chains sequenced from a single sample in a study of T cell responses to AZD1222 COVID-19 vaccine (dated by TCRdb to the early 2020s). Sample time point, as interpreted from the label and publication: baseline before first vaccination. Library preparation employed the immunoSEQ multiplex PCR assay. The table comes from immuneACCESS by way of TCRdb, which keeps in-frame sequences with V and J called. Part of the clones is missing from these tables; in studies checked, under half for an unresolved V gene and the rest for unknown reasons. In all, the sample holds roughly 77,000 clones, and more than 85% of those were seen once. The biggest ten clones account for about 5.2% of the sample. Sequencing used peripheral blood, obtained on day 0 of AZD1222 vaccination. The origin of the receptors is an adult in good health.

The rearrangement links TRBV12-3 or TRBV12-4 to TRBJ2-7; D not resolved. CDR3 length: 12 amino acids. The ends were cut back, 6 bases at V and 2 bases at J, with 8 bases in the middle. The CDR3 DNA reads as TGTGCCAGCAGCCGATACGCCTACGAGCAGTACTTC. It yields the protein CASSRYAYEQYF.

The chain is built from TRBV19 and TRBJ1-4; D not resolved. Trimming pared 5 bases from V and 4 bases from J, leaving 14 bases between. CDR3 length: 15 residues. Germline V gene lookup returns CDR1 LNHDA and CDR2 SQIVND (reference sequence). The chain's CDR3 is CASSPGDRVNEKLFF. The CDR3 nucleotides read TGTGCCAGTAGTCCCGGAGATCGCGTTAATGAAAAACTGTTTTTT.

The chain recombines TRBV20-1 with TRBJ1-2; 7 bases align to TRBD1. Unmatched junction bases numbered 2, after V lost 2 bases and J lost 8 bases. This CDR3 comprises 11 residues. In germline, CDR1 is DFQATT, CDR2 SNEGSKA (reference sequence). CDR3 amino acids: CSARWDRGYTF. CDR3 in DNA: TGCAGTGCTAGATGGGACAGAGGCTACACCTTC.

This clone is medium-sized. The CDR3 region is CASSQIPTSTEAFF. CDR3 DNA sequence: TGTGCCAGCAGCCAAATTCCGACGAGCACTGAAGCTTTCTTT. The V and J genes are TRBV4-2 and TRBJ1-1; D gene ambiguous. Germline V gives CDR1 LGHNA, CDR2 YNFKEQ. Trimming took off 2 bases at V and 4 bases at J, with 11 bases between the two ends. This CDR3 spans 14 amino acids.

The chain employs TRBV7-9 and TRBJ2-3; D ambiguous. This CDR3 has 16 residues. Trimming removed 5 bases from V and 1 base from J, with 16 bases in between. Germline V gene lookup returns CDR1 SEHNR and CDR2 FQNEAQ (reference sequence). The CDR3 here is CASSPPVGLGTDTQYF. DNA for the CDR3: TGTGCCAGCAGCCCCCCCGTCGGGTTAGGCACAGATACGCAGTATTTT.

The chain couples TRBV19 to TRBJ1-1; tentative D call: TRBD1 (5 bases). Germline V gene sequence: CDR1 LNHDA, CDR2 SQIVND (reference sequence). V shed 3 bases and J shed 7 bases, with 9 bases lying between them. The CDR3 has 12 amino acids. The CDR3 nucleotides read TGTGCCAGTAGTATCGGGGCAGTTGAAGCTTTCTTT. The encoded protein is CASSIGAVEAFF.

V and J are TRBV19 and TRBJ2-1; a weak D match, TRBD1 (6 bases). CDR1 is LNHDA and CDR2 is SQIVND in the germline V gene (reference sequence). Trimming pared 9 bases from V and 3 bases from J, leaving 24 bases between. The CDR3 is 17 residues long. For the CDR3, the DNA is TGTGCCAGCACCACTAGGACAGCCAACCTAATCTACAATGAGCAGTTCTTC. The encoded protein is CASTTRTANLIYNEQFF. Complete variable domain (other parts from reference TRBV19 and TRBJ2-1): DGGITQSPKYLFRKEGQNVTLSCEQNLNHDAMYWYRQDPGQGLRLIYYSQIVNDFQKGDIAEGYSVSREKKESFPLTVTSAQKNPTAFYLCASTTRTANLIYNEQFFGPGTRLTVL.

The chain has TRBV25-1 and TRBJ1-3; D possibly corresponds to TRBD1 (5 bases). V was clipped by 7 bases and J by 4 bases, with 14 bases between them. CDR3 size: 14 residues. From germline, CDR1 is MGHDK and CDR2 SYGVNS. The CDR3 DNA follows: TGTGCCAGCACCTCCGGGGGGTTAGGAAACACCATATATTTT. It specifies CASTSGGLGNTIYF.

CDR3 bases: TGTGCCACGTGGACAGTCCGCACAGATACGCAGTATTTT. Protein sequence: CATWTVRTDTQYF. The V and J genes are TRBV28 and TRBJ2-3, with D perhaps matching TRBD1 (6 bases). The V and J ends lost 10 bases and 1 base respectively, with 12 bases between them. CDR1 and CDR2 (germline): MDHEN, SYDVKM. The CDR3 has 13 residues.

This clone was seen more than once but under ten times. The genes are TRBV28 and TRBJ1-2, with TRBD1 identical over 10 bases. The CDR3 has 14 amino acids. The V gene's germline CDR1 is MDHEN and CDR2 SYDVKM. Losses at the gene ends were 8 bases for V and 8 bases for J; bases not matched to a gene: 11. The CDR3 is CASGPGQGTAGYTF. The CDR3, as DNA: TGTGCCAGCGGACCGGGACAGGGGACCGCGGGCTACACCTTC.

The CDR3, as DNA: TGTGCCAGCAGCGTATCCCTAGCGGGGAGGGGCACAGATACGCAGTATTTT. It yields the protein CASSVSLAGRGTDTQYF. The chain carries TRBV9 and TRBJ2-3, with 9 bases aligning to TRBD2. The CDR3 totals 17 residues. Per germline, CDR1 SGDLS and CDR2 YYNGEE. J gave up 1 base and V 1 base, and 7 bases lay outside the gene matches.

The chain carries TRBV28 and TRBJ2-2; the match to TRBD2 covers 10 bases. CDR3 length equals 15 residues. The germline gives CDR1 MDHEN, CDR2 SYDVKM. The CDR3 nucleotides are TGTGCACTCCAGCGGGGGGGCCGGAACACCGGGGAGCTGTTTTTT. Amino acids: CALQRGGRNTGELFF.

This chain uses TRBV4-3 with TRBJ1-3, with D unresolved. The germline CDR1 and CDR2 sequences are LGHNA and YSLEER. This CDR3 is 17 amino acids long. Trimming left V 1 base short and J 0 bases short, with 13 bases between. Here the CDR3 DNA reads TGCGCCAGCAGCCAAGGAGGACCAGGAGCCTCTGGAAACACCATATATTTT. This translates into CASSQGGPGASGNTIYF.

The rearrangement joins TRBV7-9 to TRBJ1-2; D gene ambiguous. This CDR3 contains 16 residues. V dropped 1 base and J dropped 9 bases, with 21 bases sitting between them. Germline V gene sequence: CDR1 SEHNR, CDR2 FQNEAQ (reference sequence). The chain's CDR3 is CASSLGIELLRGRYTF. The CDR3 DNA follows: TGTGCCAGCAGCTTAGGAATAGAACTCCTCCGAGGGCGCTACACCTTC.

The chain combines TRBV5-5 with TRBJ2-7; maybe TRBD1 (6 bases). CDR3 length equals 13 residues. V gave up 4 bases and J gave up 1 base, with 9 bases separating them. From germline, CDR1 is SGHKS and CDR2 YYEKEE (reference sequence). In DNA form, the CDR3 reads TGTGCCAGCAGCACCGGACAGTCCTACGAGCAGTACTTC. It specifies CASSTGQSYEQYF.

The chain joins TRBV6-5 to TRBJ1-1; D ambiguous. V was pared by 6 bases and J by 1 base, with 12 bases between. Germline-derived CDR1 and CDR2 are MNHEY and SVGAGI. The CDR3 extends over 14 amino acids. The CDR3 nucleotides read TGTGCCAGCAGGCAAGGACGGAAGAACACTGAAGCTTTCTTT. Residues: CASRQGRKNTEAFF.